This TCR beta chain was captured in a study of blood T cell repertoires in COVID-19. This clone was counted a single time. Germline loops: CDR1 LNHDA, CDR2 SQIVND (reference sequence). This CDR3 is 14 amino acids long. Trimming left V 5 bases short and J 2 bases short, with 13 bases between. Clones were read by immunoSEQ multiplex PCR, and TCRdb kept only the in-frame ones, dropping some. There are about 84,000 clones in the sample; 83% occur only once, and 25% to 30% lies in the top ten. V and J are TRBV19 and TRBJ2-7, with D possibly TRBD1 on 5 matching bases. The sequencing input was peripheral blood. This TCR derives from a woman of 80 years or more with acute or convalescent COVID-19. CDR3 coding DNA: TGTGCCAGTAGTTTGGCAGGGCAGACCTACGAGCAGTACTTC. Protein product: CASSLAGQTYEQYF.